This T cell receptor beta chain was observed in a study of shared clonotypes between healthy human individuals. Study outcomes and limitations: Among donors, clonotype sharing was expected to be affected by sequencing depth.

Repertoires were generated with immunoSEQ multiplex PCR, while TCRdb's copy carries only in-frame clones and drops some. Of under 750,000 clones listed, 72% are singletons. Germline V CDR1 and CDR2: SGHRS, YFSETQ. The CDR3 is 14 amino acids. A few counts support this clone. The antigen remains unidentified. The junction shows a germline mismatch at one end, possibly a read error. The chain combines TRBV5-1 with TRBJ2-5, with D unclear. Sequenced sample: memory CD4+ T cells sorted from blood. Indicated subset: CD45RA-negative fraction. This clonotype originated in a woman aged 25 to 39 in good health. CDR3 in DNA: TGCGCCAGCAGCTTGGGGCCGGGCCAAGAGGCCCAGTACTTC. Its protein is CASSLGPGQEAQYF.